Listed below are T cell receptor beta chains from one sample, sequenced in a study of T-cell memory formation after mild COVID-19. TCRdb fed the 5' RACE reads into MiXCR, producing one record per CDR3 protein. The sample shows roughly 400,000 distinct CDR3 sequences, 20% to 25% of them seen only once. Sequencing was done on a sample of PBMCs or a T cell subset sorted from them (not recorded which). The receptor set was obtained from an adult woman who had mild COVID-19 (a few samples of this study predate the infection). Cell type and time point are not known. Each CDR3 is given with its conserved first and last residue. The order of the fields is J gene, clone size, D gene, CDR3 length, V gene, CDR3 DNA, CDR3 protein. The D gene is left open where the match is weak. The listing skips clone size in some rows; elsewhere it reads once, few, many or a size class.

TRBJ2-1 | few | TRBD2 | 16 | TRBV2 | TGTGCCTTCCCCCGGGAAGCGGGGGCCCCTACTTTTGAGCAGTTCTTC | CAFPREAGAPTFEQFF
TRBJ2-7 | . | . | 15 | TRBV30 | TGTGCCTGGAGTGTAAGGCGTGAAGATTCTAGGGGCCAGTACTTC | CAWSVRREDSRGQYF
TRBJ2-2 | . | . | 12 | TRBV15 | TGTGCCACCAGCAGAGCAGCCGGGGAGCTGTTTTTT | CATSRAAGELFF
TRBJ2-1 | many | . | 13 | TRBV12-3/TRBV12-4 | TGTGCCAGCAGTTCCACTACAGGGTCGGAGCAGTTCTTC | CASSSTTGSEQFF
TRBJ1-5 | few | TRBD1 | 15 | TRBV4-1 | TGCGCCAGCAGCCAGTGGGGGACAGGAGATCAGCCCCAGCATTTT | CASSQWGTGDQPQHF
TRBJ2-1 | . | . | 17 | TRBV20-1 | TGCAGTGCTAGAGATGATCACGGGAGAGCTGGTTGGGATGAGCAGTTCTTC | CSARDDHGRAGWDEQFF
TRBJ2-1 | . | . | 12 | TRBV6-1 | TGTGCCATCGTTTCCTCCTACAATGAGCAGTTCTTC | CAIVSSYNEQFF
TRBJ2-3 | . | . | 14 | TRBV24-1 | TGTGCCACCTCTCTAGCTCAAGGCACAGATACGCAGTATTTT | CATSLAQGTDTQYF
TRBJ2-7 | few | . | 14 | TRBV12-3/TRBV12-4 | TGTGCCAGCAGTTCGCTCGGGAGTATGGACGAGCAGTACTTC | CASSSLGSMDEQYF
TRBJ2-7 | few | . | 12 | TRBV6-2/TRBV6-3 | TGTGCCAGCAGTTACCCCCCCTACGAGCAGTACTTC | CASSYPPYEQYF
TRBJ2-1 | . | TRBD2 | 16 | TRBV9 | TGTGCCAGCAGCGTAGCAGGGACTAGCGGCCACAATGAGCAGTTCTTC | CASSVAGTSGHNEQFF
TRBJ2-5 | . | . | 14 | TRBV12-3/TRBV12-4 | TGTGCCAGCAGTCCACCGACGGGTTCCGGGACCCAGTACTTC | CASSPPTGSGTQYF
TRBJ2-7 | once | TRBD2 | 15 | TRBV7-9 | TGTGCCAGCAGCACTAGCGGGGGGCCCACCTACGAGCAGTACTTC | CASSTSGGPTYEQYF
TRBJ2-7 | . | TRBD2 | 14 | TRBV7-2 | TGTGCCAGCAGCTTAGGGACCGGGAGGGTTGAGCAGTACTTC | CASSLGTGRVEQYF
TRBJ2-5 | few | TRBD1 | 13 | TRBV6-5 | TGTGCCAGCAGAGGGACAGGGGGCAAGACCCAGTACTTC | CASRGTGGKTQYF
TRBJ2-5 | . | . | 15 | TRBV11-1 | TGTGCCAGCAGCTTAGAACTCACGTACCAAGAGACCCAGTACTTC | CASSLELTYQETQYF
TRBJ1-1 | . | . | 15 | TRBV11-2 | TGTGCCAGCAGCTTAGATTTGGTTGGAGGAAGGCCAGCTTTCTTT | CASSLDLVGGRPAFF
TRBJ2-3 | many | TRBD2 | 18 | TRBV18 | TGTGCCAGCTCACTTTTGCCGACTAGCGGGGAAACCACAGATACGCAGTATTTT | CASSLLPTSGETTDTQYF
TRBJ2-5 | few | TRBD2 | 11 | TRBV29-1 | TGCAGTGCGGGGGGGCGCGAGACCCAGTACTTC | CSAGGRETQYF
TRBJ1-2 | . | TRBD1 | 14 | TRBV7-9 | TGTGCCAGCAGCTTAGACCAGGGGGCAAGCGGCTACACCTTC | CASSLDQGASGYTF
TRBJ1-1 | many | TRBD1 | 15 | TRBV27 | TGTGCCAGCAGTCCCGCCCAACCTACAGGGGCGCGAGCTTTCTTT | CASSPAQPTGARAFF
TRBJ2-3 | few | . | 15 | TRBV5-1 | TGCGCCAGCAGCTTCTCCTCAACTTCCACAGATACGCAGTATTTT | CASSFSSTSTDTQYF
TRBJ2-3 | . | TRBD1 | 14 | TRBV7-8 | TGTGCCAGCAGCTGGGACAGGGGGGGAGATACGCAGTATTTT | CASSWDRGGDTQYF
TRBJ1-1 | few | . | 16 | TRBV7-9 | TGTGCCAGCAGCGCACGGGACCAAAGCTTGAGCGCTGAAGCTTTCTTT | CASSARDQSLSAEAFF
TRBJ2-3 | few | TRBD2 | 14 | TRBV7-3 | TGTGCCTGGACTAGCGGGGGGCCCACAGATACGCAGTATTTT | CAWTSGGPTDTQYF
TRBJ2-2 | . | . | 16 | TRBV25-1 | TGTGCCAGCAGTGAATTAGGTCGGGGAGCGGCCGGGGAGCTGTTTTTT | CASSELGRGAAGELFF
TRBJ2-5 | . | TRBD2 | 14 | TRBV6-6 | TGTGCCAGCAGTCGGGGGGGCCTCGGGGAGACCCAGTACTTC | CASSRGGLGETQYF
TRBJ2-3 | . | . | 13 | TRBV5-1 | TGCGCCAGCAGCTCTATAGGGGGAGATACGCAGTATTTT | CASSSIGGDTQYF
TRBJ2-1 | . | . | 15 | TRBV7-6 | TGTGCCAGCAGCCAACAACTAGCCCTGTTAGATGAGCAGTTCTTC | CASSQQLALLDEQFF